Shown below are 23 T cell receptor beta chains from a single sample sequenced in a study of blood T cell repertoires in COVID-19. Assay: immunoSEQ multiplex PCR; the TCRdb copy retains only in-frame clones and omits some. The repertoire has 110,000 or so clones, approximately 81% of them found once; the top ten carry less than 2%. The sample comprised peripheral blood. The source of these receptors is a man in his fifties or sixties with acute or convalescent COVID-19.

V usage is TRBV11-1 and J usage is TRBJ2-3; D gene ambiguous. Germline CDR1 and CDR2: SGHAT and FQDESV (reference sequence). The CDR3 is 16 amino acids. V was trimmed by 5 bases and J by 0 bases, leaving 15 bases between them. The CDR3: CASSHGERGSTDTQYF. The CDR3 region has the DNA TGTGCCAGCAGCCACGGTGAGAGAGGAAGCACAGATACGCAGTATTTT.

The chain combines TRBV5-1 with TRBJ2-3; D is uncertain. CDR3 length: 13 residues. Germline CDR1 reads SGHRS; CDR2 reads YFSETQ. The V end was cut by 6 bases, the J end by 6 bases, with 14 bases between. CDR3 in DNA: TGCGCCAGCACCCCCGCCATTGCGGATACGCAGTATTTT. Residues: CASTPAIADTQYF. Full variable domain (remainder filled in from reference TRBV5-1 and TRBJ2-3): KAGVTQTPRYLIKTRGQQVTLSCSPISGHRSVSWYQQTPGQGLQFLFEYFSETQRNKGNFPGRFSGRQFSNSRSEMNVSTLELGDSALYLCASTPAIADTQYFGPGTRLTVL.

This clone has more than one count but fewer than ten. The chain recombines TRBV6-4 with TRBJ2-3; TRBD2 matches at 10 bases. The CDR3 extends over 14 amino acids. J lost 3 bases, V lost 3 bases, and 0 bases had no gene match. CDR1 is MRHNA, CDR2 SNTAGT, per germline. The CDR3 DNA reads TGTGCCAGCAGTGAACTAGCGGGAACAGATACGCAGTATTTT. It yields the protein CASSELAGTDTQYF.

V usage is TRBV19 and J usage is TRBJ2-7, with 7 bases fitting TRBD1. The assigned J gene may be wrong: the sequence end matches TRBJ2-5 better. The CDR3 is 15 amino acids. Germline loops: CDR1 LNHDA, CDR2 SQIVND (reference sequence). In DNA, the CDR3 is TGTGCCAGTAGCCTTGGGACAGAGCGTCCAGAGACCCAGTACTTC. Protein: CASSLGTERPETQYF.

In its sample, this clone was seen a few times. The same CDR3 also results from other DNA sequences found in this sample. This sequence joins TRBV7-2 and TRBJ1-1; TRBD1 might be the D (5 bases). The CDR3 consists of 14 residues. Germline V gene data show CDR1 as SGHTA and CDR2 as FQGNSA. Trimming pared 2 bases from V and 0 bases from J, leaving 7 bases between. CDR3 coding DNA: TGTGCCAGCAGCTTAAGGGGATTGAACACTGAAGCTTTCTTT. Its protein is CASSLRGLNTEAFF.

This clone was counted once. The chain employs TRBV6-6 and TRBJ1-1; TRBD1 matches 8 bases. This CDR3 has 15 residues. Germline V gene sequence: CDR1 MNHNY, CDR2 SVGAGI (reference sequence). V lost 3 bases to trimming and J lost 5 bases; unmatched junction nucleotides: 8. In nucleotides, the CDR3 is TGTGCCAGCAGTTATTCCCGGGACAGGCAAACTGAAGCTTTCTTT. Its translation is CASSYSRDRQTEAFF.

The rearrangement links TRBV12-3 or TRBV12-4 to TRBJ1-1, with D perhaps matching TRBD1 (6 bases). This CDR3 is 13 amino acids long. V lost 5 bases and J 1 base, leaving 8 bases between the germline ends. The CDR3 DNA is TGTGCCAGCAGTCCAGGGGCGAACACTGAAGCTTTCTTT. It is translated as CASSPGANTEAFF.

J is TRBJ2-7 and V is TRBV5-6; the D gene is possibly TRBD1 (6 bases). With 0 bases removed from V and 3 bases from J, the gap between germline ends came to 13 bases. Looked up from germline, CDR1 is SGHDT and CDR2 is YYEEEE. The CDR3 has 15 amino acids. Written as DNA, the CDR3 is TGTGCCAGCAGCTTGGTCCAAACAGGGTTCTACGAGCAGTACTTC. It translates to CASSLVQTGFYEQYF.

The chain recombines TRBV28 with TRBJ1-1; D possibly corresponds to TRBD1 (6 bases). V was clipped by 4 bases and J by 0 bases, with 9 bases between them. Germline CDR1 reads MDHEN; CDR2 reads SYDVKM. The CDR3 covers 14 residues. CDR3 sequence: CASSSGTLNTEAFF. The CDR3 region has the DNA TGTGCCAGCAGTTCGGGGACATTGAACACTGAAGCTTTCTTT.

The rearrangement links TRBV7-6 to TRBJ2-7, with a tentative D call TRBD1 (6 bases). Germline loops: CDR1 SGHVS, CDR2 FNYEAQ. The CDR3 extends over 15 amino acids. With 1 base removed from V and 0 bases from J, the gap between germline ends came to 10 bases. In nucleotides, the CDR3 is TGTGCCAGCAGCTTAGGGCCGGACAGCTCCTACGAGCAGTACGTC. Translation: CASSLGPDSSYEQYV.

This chain joins TRBV5-1 and TRBJ2-1; 7 bases map to TRBD1. Germline lookup yields CDR1 SGHRS and CDR2 YFSETQ. The CDR3 has 14 amino acids. The junction had 8 bases not matched to a gene; V was cut back by 4 bases and J by 7 bases. CDR3 DNA: TGCGCCAGCAGCCCGGGACAGATCACTAATGAGCAGTTCTTC. Protein product: CASSPGQITNEQFF.

This sequence joins TRBV2 and TRBJ1-4; TRBD1 matches 7 bases. V was pared by 8 bases and J by 5 bases, with 8 bases of the junction left unmatched. Germline CDR1 reads SNHLY; CDR2 reads FYNNEI. This CDR3 region has 14 residues. The CDR3 region has the DNA TGTGCCAGCGTCAGGACAGGTTTAAATGAAAAACTGTTTTTT. Translating it yields CASVRTGLNEKLFF.

The chain recombines TRBV7-9 with TRBJ1-2, with 7 positions matching TRBD1. Germline V gene lookup returns CDR1 SEHNR and CDR2 FQNEAQ (reference sequence). Unmatched junction bases numbered 5, after V lost 1 base and J lost 6 bases. CDR3 length: 14 amino acids. The CDR3 region has the DNA TGTGCCAGCAGCTTAGGACAGGGCTCTCATGGCTACACCTTC. This encodes CASSLGQGSHGYTF. The full variable domain, completed using reference TRBV7-9 and TRBJ1-2, is DTGVSQNPRHKITKRGQNVTFRCDPISEHNRLYWYRQTLGQGPEFLTYFQNEAQLEKSRLLSDRFSAERPKGSFSTLEIQRTEQGDSAMYLCASSLGQGSHGYTFGSGTRLTVV.

The chain recombines TRBV6-2 or TRBV6-3 with TRBJ1-2, with D possibly matching TRBD1 (5 bases). Germline V CDR1 and CDR2: MNHEY, SVGEGT. The CDR3 is 13 residues long. V was cut by 6 bases and J by 6 bases, with 14 bases left in between. The CDR3 coding sequence is TGTGCCAGCAGCTCACGGGGGGGAGATGGCTACACCTTC. Protein sequence: CASSSRGGDGYTF.

The rearrangement links TRBV5-4 to TRBJ1-2; the match to TRBD1 covers 12 bases. The germline CDR1 and CDR2 sequences are SGHNT and YYREEE (reference sequence). V shed 3 bases and J 6 bases; nucleotides not matched to a gene: 12. The CDR3 covers 17 residues. CDR3 sequence (DNA): TGTGCCAGCAGCTCCGCTCGGGACAGGGGGCTTTACAATGGCTACACCTTC. It is translated as CASSSARDRGLYNGYTF.

CDR3 in DNA: TGTGCCAGCAGCTTAACAGGGTTAGGCACTGAAGCTTTCTTT. Residues: CASSLTGLGTEAFF. The rearrangement links TRBV7-9 to TRBJ1-1; D is perhaps TRBD1 (6 bases). Germline V CDR1 and CDR2: SEHNR, FQNEAQ (reference sequence). The CDR3 spans 14 residues. V lost 2 bases and J lost 4, with 11 bases in between.

The rearrangement links TRBV14 to TRBJ2-1; 8 bases agree with TRBD2. Looked up from germline, CDR1 is SGHDN and CDR2 is FVKESK. V shed 5 bases, J shed 3 bases, and the junction held 3 bases outside the gene matches. The CDR3 sequence is 14 residues long. Here the CDR3 DNA reads TGTGCCAGCAGCAGGACTAGCCGCTACAATGAGCAGTTCTTC. It specifies CASSRTSRYNEQFF.

The chain recombines TRBV30 with TRBJ1-5, with a tentative D call TRBD1 (6 bases). Trimming pared 2 bases from V and 6 bases from J, leaving 14 bases between. This CDR3 has 14 amino acids. The germline V gene has CDR1 GTSNPN and CDR2 SVGIG (reference sequence). This CDR3 is CAWSRFRGTQPQHF. The CDR3, as DNA: TGTGCCTGGAGTAGGTTCAGGGGAACTCAGCCCCAGCATTTT.

This chain links TRBV6-5 with TRBJ2-3; D gene ambiguous. The CDR3 totals 15 residues. V lost 4 bases, J lost 4 bases, and 15 bases lay in between. Germline CDR1 and CDR2: MNHEY and SVGAGI. The CDR3 loop is CASSSPGFRPDTQYF. The DNA of the CDR3 is TGTGCCAGCAGTTCTCCCGGGTTCCGTCCAGATACGCAGTATTTT.

The rearrangement uses TRBV3-1 (or the pseudogene TRBV3-2) and TRBJ1-2, with 10 bases that match TRBD1. Looked up from germline, CDR1 is LGHDT and CDR2 is YNNKEL (reference sequence). The ends lost 5 bases at V and 1 base at J; junction bases unmatched: 7. The CDR3 covers 16 residues. The CDR3 DNA follows: TGTGCCAGCAGCACCCACGGACAGGGGGGTAACTATGGCTACACCTTC. Translated: CASSTHGQGGNYGYTF.

The chain joins TRBV10-3 to TRBJ1-1; tentative D call: TRBD1 (5 bases). Trimming shortened V by 6 bases and J by 2 bases, and 10 bases separated the two germline ends. This CDR3 spans 13 amino acids. Looked up from germline, CDR1 is ENHRY and CDR2 is SYGVKD. CDR3: CAISGTSNTEAFF. The CDR3 coding sequence is TGTGCCATCAGCGGGACTTCTAACACTGAAGCTTTCTTT.

The V gene is TRBV7-2, the J gene TRBJ2-1, with D perhaps matching TRBD2 (7 bases). This CDR3 spans 14 amino acids. V dropped 2 bases and J dropped 8 bases, with 13 bases sitting between them. Germline CDR1 and CDR2: SGHTA and FQGNSA. CDR3 nucleotides: TGTGCCAGCAGCTTACCGGGGGGCCGGGATGAGCAGTTCTTC. Its protein is CASSLPGGRDEQFF.

The chain has TRBV28 and TRBJ2-3, with 8 nucleotides matching TRBD1. Germline lookup yields CDR1 MDHEN and CDR2 SYDVKM. The CDR3 is 15 residues long. The ends lost 6 bases at V and 2 bases at J; junction bases unmatched: 7. Here the CDR3 DNA reads TGTGCCAGCAGCCTGGGACAGGTTATCACAGATACGCAGTATTTT. Protein: CASSLGQVITDTQYF. Together with reference TRBV28 and TRBJ2-3, the CDR3 gives the full variable domain: DVKVTQSSRYLVKRTGEKVFLECVQDMDHENMFWYRQDPGLGLRLIYFSYDVKMKEKGDIPEGYSVSREKKERFSLILESASTNQTSMYLCASSLGQVITDTQYFGPGTRLTVL.